The following is a T cell receptor beta chain sequence with its context. Antigen: not known. This record belongs to a study of read filtering for tumor transcriptome and immune sequencing. Study at large: DNase treatment preceded whole-transcriptome library preparation. Study-level findings and limits: This fraction held mixed bone marrow immune cells after CD138-negative sorting. Approximately 82% of IR-seq clonotypes had one read, totaling around 4% of reads; RNA-seq: 74.6% and 44.6%. RNA-seq captured clonotypes less deeply and reliably than IR-seq.

From roughly 400 ng of RNA, a library with molecular barcoded alpha/delta and beta/gamma adaptors was made. TCRdb itself ran the reads through MiXCR, one entry per CDR3 protein. Here the sample spans about 50,000 distinct CDR3 sequences, about 20% being singletons. V lost 0 bases and J lost 6, with 16 bases in between. Germline CDR1 is DFQATT and CDR2 is SNEGSKA (reference sequence). The CDR3 is 15 residues long. This chain joins TRBV20-1 and TRBJ2-3; no definite D call. Sequencing was performed on a population of CD138-negative cells sorted from bone marrow. This clonotype was sampled from a donor aged 40 or over with multiple myeloma. The chain's CDR3 is CSARDLEVASDTQYF. The DNA of the CDR3 is TGCAGTGCTAGAGATCTTGAAGTAGCTTCCGATACGCAGTATTTT.